This T cell receptor (beta chain) was retrieved from a study of T cell responses to AZD1222 COVID-19 vaccine. Study-wide points: Targeting of unmutated variant regions was reportedly seen in nearly half of spike-specific TCRs.

Notes on this clone: Its specificity is not known.

Measured with immunoSEQ multiplex PCR; TCRdb has only the in-frame clones, and not every one. This sample carries fewer than 150,000 clones, about 80% of them seen once, and the ten largest clones take over 3.5%. Trimming removed 6 bases from V and 3 bases from J, with 5 bases in between. The CDR3 runs to 11 residues. This clonotype was sampled from an adult in good health. Sequencing used peripheral blood, obtained on day 0 of AZD1222 vaccination. The J gene is TRBJ1-2, the V gene TRBV12-3 or TRBV12-4, with D unclear. The CDR3 region is CASRADYGYTF. The CDR3 DNA reads TGTGCCAGCAGGGCCGACTATGGCTACACCTTC.